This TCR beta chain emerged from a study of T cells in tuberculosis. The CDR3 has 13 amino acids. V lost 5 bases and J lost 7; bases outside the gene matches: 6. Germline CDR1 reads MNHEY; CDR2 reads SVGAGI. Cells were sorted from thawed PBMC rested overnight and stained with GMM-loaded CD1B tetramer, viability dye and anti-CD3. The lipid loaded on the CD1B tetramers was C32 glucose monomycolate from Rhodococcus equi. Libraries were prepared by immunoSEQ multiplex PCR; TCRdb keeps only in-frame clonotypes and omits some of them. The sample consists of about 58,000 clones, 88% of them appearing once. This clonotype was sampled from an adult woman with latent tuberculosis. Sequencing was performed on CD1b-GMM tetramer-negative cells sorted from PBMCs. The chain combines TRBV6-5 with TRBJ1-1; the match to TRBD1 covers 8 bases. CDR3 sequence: CASSRTGRVEAFF. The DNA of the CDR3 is TGTGCCAGCAGTCGGACAGGGCGGGTTGAAGCTTTCTTT.